This record covers a single T cell receptor beta chain. Original processing methods: Reference gene primer amplification gave estimated nucleated cell counts. TCRdb keeps only in-frame clones here, not all; method: immunoSEQ multiplex PCR. The V and J calls and clone size are taken from that table; D and trimming were inferred from the DNA. The table records under 250,000 clones, 81% of them present only once. The data derive from a study of blood T cell repertoires in COVID-19. Study-level information: COVID-19 samples from acute and convalescent phases originated in the United States, Italy and Spain. Sources were T cells, B-cell-depleted T cells, or PBMCs; the material itself was cDNA or gDNA.

The receptor's source is a woman aged 80 or over with acute or convalescent COVID-19. Sequencing was performed on peripheral blood.

The CDR3, as DNA: TGTGCCAGCAGCGCGACTAGCGGGAGCTACAATGAGCAGTTCTTC. Encoded protein: CASSATSGSYNEQFF. The rearrangement uses TRBV6-5 and TRBJ2-1, with 12 bases fitting TRBD2. The J segment lost 3 bases and the V segment lost 6 bases, leaving 3 bases of the junction unmatched. Germline V gives CDR1 MNHEY, CDR2 SVGAGI. The CDR3 length is 15 residues.